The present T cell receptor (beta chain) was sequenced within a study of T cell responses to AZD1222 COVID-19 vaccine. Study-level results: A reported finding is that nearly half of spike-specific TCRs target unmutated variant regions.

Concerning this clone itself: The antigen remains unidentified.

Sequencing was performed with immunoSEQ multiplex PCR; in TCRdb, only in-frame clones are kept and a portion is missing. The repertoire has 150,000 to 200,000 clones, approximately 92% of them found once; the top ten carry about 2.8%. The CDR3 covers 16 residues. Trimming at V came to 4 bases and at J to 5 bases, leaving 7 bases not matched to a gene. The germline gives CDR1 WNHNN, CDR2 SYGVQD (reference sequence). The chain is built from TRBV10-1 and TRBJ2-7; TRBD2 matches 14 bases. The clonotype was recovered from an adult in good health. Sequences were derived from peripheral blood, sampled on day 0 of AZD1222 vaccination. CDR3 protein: CASSAGTSGRVDEQYF. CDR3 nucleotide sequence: TGCGCCAGCAGTGCCGGGACTAGCGGGAGAGTCGACGAGCAGTACTTC.